This T cell receptor (beta chain) appears in the sequencing data of a study of blood T cells in healthy people across ages. This clonotype was recorded a few times. The target antigen is unknown. It was with a sample-barcoded 5' primer and a J-beta primer mix that a second PCR of about 6 to 12 cycles was run. TCRdb passed the 5' RACE reads through MiXCR, listing each CDR3 protein once. The sample has more than 900,000 distinct CDR3 sequences, approximately 26% seen once. Study-wide results and caveats: A greater number of naive CD4+ cells and higher diversity distinguished long-lived donors from aged donors. There was no known CMV status for donors, so expanded clonotype changes were possibly confounded.

This CDR3 is built from 13 residues. The germline gives CDR1 SQVTM, CDR2 ANQGSEA. Trimming stripped 2 bases from V and 9 bases from J, with 14 bases between. These same data were also listed under a study on T cells of mothers and their children. That source adds: Roughly 6 children, together with their three healthy Caucasian mothers, made up the donors. It was related mother-child pairs that showed slightly higher overlap than unrelated pairs, without reaching significance.

Sequenced sample: blood. The source is a girl aged 2 to 10 in good health. The J gene is TRBJ2-1, the V gene TRBV29-1, with a weak D call TRBD1 (5 bases). CDR3 nucleotides: TGCAGCGTTGAAAGGACAAATAGAATTGAGCAGTTCTTC. Translating gives CSVERTNRIEQFF.